These 15 T cell receptor beta chains were sequenced from one sample in a study of Ad26.COV2.S vaccination and SARS-CoV-2 variants. The assay was immunoSEQ multiplex PCR, and TCRdb's table has in-frame clones only and misses some. The sample lists about 440,000 clones; approximately 88% were seen once. Treatment given: some 19 received Ad26.COV2.S at low or high dose, single or two shots; roughly 5 received placebo; per-sample allocation not given. It was on day 63 after the first vaccine or placebo injection that samples were taken. The specimen comprised peripheral blood, sampled in a trial of Ad26.COV2.S vaccine versus placebo. These receptors all stem from a person between 18 and 65 years old who received the Ad26.COV2.S COVID-19 vaccine or a placebo.

The chain carries TRBV30 and TRBJ2-5, with 11 bases aligning to TRBD2. Trimming cost V 2 bases and J 5 bases; bases outside gene matches: 7. This CDR3 is 15 amino acids long. The V gene's germline CDR1 is GTSNPN and CDR2 SVGIG (reference sequence). As DNA, the CDR3 is TGTGCCTGGAGTATAGCGGGAGGGCCGCGGGAGACCCAGTACTTC. Its translation is CAWSIAGGPRETQYF.

The chain carries TRBV7-9 and TRBJ1-1, with 8 bases aligning to TRBD1. Germline V lookup: CDR1 SEHNR, CDR2 FQNEAQ (reference sequence). V was clipped by 3 bases and J by 1 base; unmatched bases: 10. The CDR3 is made up of 17 amino acids. This CDR3 reads CASSFGWRGQANTEAFF. The DNA for the CDR3 is TGTGCCAGCAGCTTTGGTTGGCGGGGACAGGCGAACACTGAAGCTTTCTTT.

The chain is built from TRBV20-1 and TRBJ1-1; D perhaps matches TRBD1 (6 bases). This CDR3 is built from 13 residues. Germline V gene lookup returns CDR1 DFQATT and CDR2 SNEGSKA (reference sequence). V shed 3 bases and J shed 5 bases, with 13 bases lying between them. CDR3 sequence: CSASKGGRTEAFF. CDR3 sequence (DNA): TGCAGTGCTAGTAAGGGGGGGAGGACTGAAGCTTTCTTT.

The gene calls are TRBV24-1 and TRBJ1-1, with 7 bases fitting TRBD1. The CDR3 runs 16 residues. Germline V gene lookup returns CDR1 KGHDR and CDR2 SFDVKD. The V gene end was trimmed by 3 bases and the J gene end by 5 bases; junction bases not matched to a gene: 11. CDR3 amino acids: CATSDLPRQGKTEAFF. CDR3 DNA: TGTGCCACCAGTGATCTACCGAGACAGGGTAAAACTGAAGCTTTCTTT.

J is TRBJ1-1 and V is TRBV5-4, with a tentative D call TRBD1 (5 bases). The V end was cut by 0 bases, the J end by 1 base, with 13 bases between. The CDR3 runs to 16 residues. Germline lookup yields CDR1 SGHNT and CDR2 YYREEE (reference sequence). The CDR3, as DNA: TGTGCCAGCAGCTTGGGGCAGTTTAGGGGGAACACTGAAGCTTTCTTT. Protein product: CASSLGQFRGNTEAFF.

The CDR3 DNA follows: TGTGCCAGCAGCCCAGGGAGGGGGAATCAGCCCCAGCATTTT. Translating it yields CASSPGRGNQPQHF. The chain employs TRBV7-8 and TRBJ1-5; TRBD1 is a possible D gene (6 bases). CDR3 length: 14 amino acids. CDR1 and CDR2 from the germline V gene are SGHVS and FQNEAQ. The V and J ends lost 5 bases and 4 bases respectively, with 12 bases between them.

The chain is built from TRBV14 and TRBJ2-3; D assignment may be TRBD1 or TRBD2 (5 bases each). V was shortened by 4 bases and J by 1 base, with 6 bases between the two germline ends. Germline V gene lookup returns CDR1 SGHDN and CDR2 FVKESK. The CDR3 covers 13 residues. This CDR3 reads CASSRGGTDTQYF. DNA of the CDR3: TGTGCCAGCAGCCGAGGGGGCACAGATACGCAGTATTTT.

The rearrangement uses TRBV20-1 and TRBJ1-1; D is unresolved. Germline values: CDR1 DFQATT, CDR2 SNEGSKA (reference sequence). The CDR3 length is 13 residues. The V end was cut by 3 bases, the J end by 0 bases, with 8 bases between. The CDR3 region has the DNA TGCAGTGCTAGTCGTCTCCTGAACACTGAAGCTTTCTTT. Its translation: CSASRLLNTEAFF.

This rearrangement joins TRBV7-2 to TRBJ1-4, with no clear D. The germline CDR1 and CDR2 sequences are SGHTA and FQGNSA. The CDR3 consists of 14 residues. V was trimmed by 3 bases and J by 8 bases, leaving 13 bases between them. The CDR3 nucleotides read TGTGCCAGCAGCTTGGTTGTCGGGAGGGAAAAACTGTTTTTT. The encoded protein is CASSLVVGREKLFF.

The rearrangement uses TRBV9 and TRBJ1-3; D is ambiguous. The germline V and J ends were trimmed by 6 bases and 0 bases, with 13 bases remaining between them. The CDR3 totals 15 residues. The V gene's germline CDR1 is SGDLS and CDR2 YYNGEE. This chain's CDR3 is CASTPSSSSGNTIYF. The CDR3 DNA follows: TGTGCCAGCACCCCCTCGTCCAGCTCTGGAAACACCATATATTTT.

This chain links TRBV30 with TRBJ1-2; TRBD1 matches 7 bases. Germline-derived CDR1 and CDR2 are GTSNPN and SVGIG (reference sequence). The CDR3 runs 15 residues. The ends lost 5 bases at V and 0 bases at J; junction bases unmatched: 9. This CDR3 reads CAWAPGQISNYGYTF. The CDR3 coding sequence is TGTGCCTGGGCCCCGGGACAGATATCTAACTATGGCTACACCTTC.

This chain uses TRBV28 with TRBJ1-4; 9 bases align to TRBD1. The CDR3 consists of 15 residues. V gave up 6 bases and J gave up 9 bases; unmatched junction bases: 11. In germline, CDR1 is MDHEN, CDR2 SYDVKM. The CDR3, as DNA: TGTGCCAGCAGCAATTCCGGGACAGGGATACAAAAACTGTTTTTT. As protein: CASSNSGTGIQKLFF.

J is TRBJ2-1 and V is TRBV28; D unresolved. The CDR3 length is 16 residues. Trimming cost V 3 bases and J 10 bases, with 22 bases left between them. Germline CDR1 MDHEN, CDR2 SYDVKM. CDR3 amino acids: CASSFSSLSRRWEQFF. The CDR3, as DNA: TGTGCCAGCAGTTTTAGTTCACTATCACGGCGGTGGGAGCAGTTCTTC.

The gene calls are TRBV3-1 (or the pseudogene TRBV3-2) and TRBJ1-5; D unclear. Germline CDR1 and CDR2: LGHDT and YNNKEL (reference sequence). V was pared by 0 bases and J by 9 bases, with 15 bases between. The CDR3 totals 15 residues. CDR3 sequence (DNA): TGTGCCAGCAGCCAAGACGGTGAGGTGGTTTGGCCCCAGCATTTT. This encodes CASSQDGEVVWPQHF.

This chain connects TRBV18 to TRBJ2-7; no firm D call. Germline lookup yields CDR1 KGHSH and CDR2 LQKENI. The CDR3 totals 14 residues. V shed 3 bases and J shed 3 bases, with 12 bases lying between them. The CDR3 is CASSPIGTYYEQYF. In nucleotides, the CDR3 is TGTGCCAGCTCACCTATAGGCACCTACTACGAGCAGTACTTC.